This T cell receptor (beta chain) derives from a study of identical twins. Points from the study as a whole: There were fewer insertions in abundant cord blood beta clonotypes, but memory repertoires showed no such pattern. Out-of-frame alpha sequences shared by twins showed excess low generation probability.

In its sample, this clonotype was seen a few times. Its antigen is not identified. One end of the junction fails to match germline, which may point to a read error. TCRdb passed the 5' RACE reads through MiXCR, listing each CDR3 protein once. The sample yields 310,000 or so distinct CDR3 sequences, roughly 9% seen once. This same sample was also part of a study on yellow fever vaccine responses in identical twins.

This sequence was found in a woman between 18 and 29 years old in good health. Sequenced input: CD8+ T cells sorted from blood.

CDR3 sequence reads: CSAELAGGLRETGELFF. The CDR3 DNA reads TGCAGCGCTGAACTAGCGGGAGGGCTTCGGGAGACCGGGGAGCTGTTTTTT. The chain carries TRBV29-1 and TRBJ2-2; 13 bases are shared with TRBD2. Germline lookup yields CDR1 SQVTM and CDR2 ANQGSEA. CDR3 length: 17 amino acids.